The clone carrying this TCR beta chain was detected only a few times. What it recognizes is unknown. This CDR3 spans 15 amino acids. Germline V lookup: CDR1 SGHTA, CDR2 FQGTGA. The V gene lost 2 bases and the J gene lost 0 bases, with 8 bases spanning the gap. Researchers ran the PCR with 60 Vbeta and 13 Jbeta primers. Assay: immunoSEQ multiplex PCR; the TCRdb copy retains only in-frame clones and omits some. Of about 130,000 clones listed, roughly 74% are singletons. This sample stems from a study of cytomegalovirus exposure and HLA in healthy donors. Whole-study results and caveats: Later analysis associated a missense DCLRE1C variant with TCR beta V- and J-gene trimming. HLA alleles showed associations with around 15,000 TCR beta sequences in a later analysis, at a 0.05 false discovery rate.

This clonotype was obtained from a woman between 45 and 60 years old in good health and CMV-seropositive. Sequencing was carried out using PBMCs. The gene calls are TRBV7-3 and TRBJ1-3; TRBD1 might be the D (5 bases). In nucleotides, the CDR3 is TGTGCCAGCAGCTTATATCAGGGCTCTGGAAACACCATATATTTT. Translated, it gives CASSLYQGSGNTIYF. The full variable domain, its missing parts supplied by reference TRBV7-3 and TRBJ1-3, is GAGVSQTPSNKVTEKGKYVELRCDPISGHTALYWYRQSLGQGPEFLIYFQGTGAADDSGLPNDRFFAVRPEGSVSTLKIQRTERGDSAVYLCASSLYQGSGNTIYFGEGSWLTVV.